These 28 T cell receptor beta chains originate from one sample sequenced in a study of tumor-infiltrating lymphocytes in primary liver carcinoma. TCR beta cDNA came from 400 to 500 ng total RNA, primed with a constant-region primer. ARM-PCR, slightly modified, supplied the TCR beta libraries through three nested multiplex PCR rounds. TRBV1-TRBV30 forward primers and a C-beta reverse primer were used in the first two PCR rounds, which each ran for about 9 cycles. MiXCR, applied by TCRdb to the multiplex PCR reads, yields one record per CDR3 protein. The table lists around 19,000 distinct CDR3 sequences, almost 80% of them singletons. Starting material for RNA and DNA co-extraction consisted of about 17-30 mg of unsorted bulk tissue. The sample taken for sequencing was liver tumor tissue from sampling region 4. Sample subset: tumor region T4, right-lateral pole. The source of these receptors is a woman aged 25 to 45 with primary liver carcinoma and hepatitis B virus infection.

There are a few counts of this clonotype. The chain links TRBV6-1 to TRBJ1-4; D unclear. The CDR3 length is 14 residues. Germline values: CDR1 MNHNS, CDR2 SASEGT. The V and J ends lost 5 bases and 7 bases respectively, with 14 bases between them. CDR3 loop: CASSPRKGGEKLFF. CDR3 DNA: TGTGCCAGCAGTCCCCGGAAAGGCGGTGAAAAACTGTTTTTT.

On this clonotype: Since the CDR3 does not end with the conserved phenylalanine or tryptophan, this likely comes from a read error. Because the CDR3's place on the DNA is in doubt, the DNA is left out and the CDR3 is given as listed by TCRdb. V is TRBV4-3 and J is TRBJ2-7; the table's D gene call, TRBD1, was not cross checked with the DNA. Germline V lookup: CDR1 LGHNA, CDR2 YSLEER. The CDR3 sequence runs 15 residues, both termini included. CDR3 sequence reads: CASNQDRWTGREQYL.

This chain uses TRBV29-1 with TRBJ2-7; weak D call: TRBD2 (5 bases). The germline V gene has CDR1 SQVTM and CDR2 ANQGSEA. The CDR3 consists of 13 residues. The CDR3 nucleotides are TGCAGGGCTTTACCCGAGACTACCTACGAGCAGTACTTC. This codes for CRALPETTYEQYF.

This clonotype was picked up one time. The chain has TRBV6-5 and TRBJ2-2, with a possible D match to TRBD1 (5 bases). CDR3 size: 15 residues. Per germline, CDR1 MNHEY and CDR2 SVGAGI. The V gene lost 7 bases and the J gene lost 3 bases, with 15 bases spanning the gap. The CDR3 loop reads CASNPRTWYTGELFF. The CDR3 region has the DNA TGTGCCAGCAATCCGCGGACATGGTACACCGGGGAGCTGTTTTTT.

Worth noting for this clonotype: Likely a read error: the CDR3 ends without its conserved phenylalanine or tryptophan. The DNA is left out, because the CDR3 cannot be placed on it with certainty; the CDR3 is given as TCRdb lists it. The chain uses TRBV12-3 or TRBV12-4 and TRBJ2-5; TRBD1 is the table's D call, not checked against the DNA. The CDR3 is made up of 15 amino acids, end residues included. CDR3: CASSTYPGGEETKYL.

CDR3 loop: CASSSRTSGENNEQFF. The DNA for the CDR3 is TGTGCCAGCAGCTCAAGGACTAGCGGGGAGAACAATGAGCAGTTCTTC. The chain carries TRBV11-1 and TRBJ2-1; TRBD2 matches at 12 bases. CDR3 length: 16 residues. Germline V gene sequence: CDR1 SGHAT, CDR2 FQDESV (reference sequence). Losses at the gene ends were 4 bases for V and 5 bases for J; bases not matched to a gene: 6.

CDR3 sequence (DNA): TGTGCCAGCAGCTTGGACATCAGTAGTACACCCCTCCACTTT. Protein product: CASSLDISSTPLHF. The rearrangement uses TRBV5-5 and TRBJ1-6; no clear D gene. In germline, CDR1 is SGHKS, CDR2 YYEKEE (reference sequence). The V end lost 0 bases, the J end lost 11 bases, and 12 bases lay between the germline ends. This CDR3 is built from 14 residues.

On this clonotype: The CDR3 end shows no conserved phenylalanine or tryptophan, and so a read error is likely. The genes are TRBV7-8 and TRBJ1-5; TRBD1 matches 9 bases. Germline V gene data show CDR1 as SGHVS and CDR2 as FQNEAQ. The CDR3 is 15 residues long. The trim removed 6 bases at V and 11 bases at J, leaving 14 bases unmatched. The CDR3 protein is CASSLLVTGGKSQHI. CDR3 in DNA: TGTGCCAGCAGTTTACTTGTAACAGGGGGCAAGTCCCAGCATATT.

The chain carries TRBV6-1 and TRBJ2-2; D is perhaps TRBD2 (6 bases). The CDR3 covers 14 residues. CDR1 and CDR2 (germline): MNHNS, SASEGT. The CDR3 reads CTSMNRRDTGELFF. CDR3 sequence (DNA): TGTACTAGCATGAATAGAAGGGACACCGGGGAGCTGTTTTTT.

V and J are TRBV7-3 and TRBJ2-7; TRBD2 matches 10 bases. This CDR3 is built from 16 residues. The germline V gene encodes CDR1 SGHTA and CDR2 FQGTGA. The CDR3 reads CFSSSPLAGRGDEQYF. The CDR3 region has the DNA TGTTTCAGCAGCTCGCCACTAGCGGGACGAGGCGACGAGCAGTACTTC.

Turning to this clonotype: Sequence at one end of the junction differs from germline and may be a read error. The CDR3 sequence: CASSHTVLYNEQCF. CDR3 coding DNA: TGCGCCAGCAGCCACACTGTCCTTTACAACGAGCAGTGCTTC. V usage is TRBV4-3 and J usage is TRBJ2-7; D not resolved. The CDR3 runs 14 residues. CDR1 and CDR2 from the germline V gene are LGHNA and YSLEER.

Worth noting for this clonotype: The CDR3 end shows no conserved phenylalanine or tryptophan, and so a read error is likely. The DNA is omitted, as the CDR3 cannot be located on it reliably, and the CDR3 follows TCRdb's listing. The chain couples TRBV28 to TRBJ2-1; TRBD1 is taken as the D call from the table, unchecked against the DNA. The CDR3 extends over 12 residues, inclusive of both ends. Looked up from germline, CDR1 is MDHEN and CDR2 is SYDVKM. CDR3 sequence: CASSVTGNEHFS.

In regard to this clonotype: A read error may account for a junction end that differs from germline. This rearrangement joins TRBV7-9 to TRBJ2-2, with D maybe TRBD2 (5 bases). CDR3 length: 14 residues. The germline V gene has CDR1 SEHNR and CDR2 FQNEAQ (reference sequence). CDR3 region: CANSLAAAPGELFF. In nucleotides, the CDR3 is TGTGCCAACAGCTTGGCAGCGGCCCCCGGGGAGCTGTTTTTT.

Regarding this clonotype: This may stem from a read error, because a much larger clone lies one nucleotide away. The chain is built from TRBV24-1 and TRBJ1-4; 8 bases line up with TRBD1. The germline V gene encodes CDR1 KGHDR and CDR2 SFDVKD. This CDR3 has 16 amino acids. The chain's CDR3 is CVTSDSKTGGNERLFF. CDR3 DNA: TGTGTCACCAGTGATTCCAAAACAGGGGGGAATGAAAGACTGTTTTTT.

The chain carries TRBV4-2 and TRBJ1-4; no reliable D call. This CDR3 region has 12 residues. The germline V gene encodes CDR1 LGHNA and CDR2 YNFKEQ. CDR3 sequence reads: CTISQDREKLFF. The CDR3 DNA reads TGTACCATCAGCCAAGATAGGGAGAAACTGTTTTTT.

The rearrangement uses TRBV4-3 and TRBJ2-7; D may be TRBD1 (5 bases). CDR3 size: 15 residues. CDR1 LGHNA and CDR2 YSLEER come from the germline V gene. The V and J ends lost 11 bases and 7 bases respectively, with 27 bases between them. The CDR3 bases are TGCGCCGACAGCCAAGATCGATGGACATGGCGGGAGCAGTACTTC. Protein: CADSQDRWTWREQYF.

The chain links TRBV6-2 or TRBV6-3 to TRBJ1-1, with TRBD1 as a possible D gene (6 bases). The germline V gene encodes CDR1 MNHEY and CDR2 SVGEGT. The CDR3 is 13 amino acids. Between the trimmed V and J ends, which lost 7 bases and 1 base, there was a span of 10 bases. The CDR3 nucleotides read TGTGCCAGCAACCGGACAGAGAACACTGAAGCTTTCTTT. Translation gives CASNRTENTEAFF.

This clonotype was observed many times. The rearrangement joins TRBV28 to TRBJ1-4; D unclear. The germline gives CDR1 MDHEN, CDR2 SYDVKM. The CDR3 loop spans 15 amino acids. V lost 7 bases and J lost 8, with 20 bases in between. Written as DNA, the CDR3 is TGTGCCAGCACCACCCCTCGGGTACGACAAGAAAAACTGTTTTTT. This codes for CASTTPRVRQEKLFF.

For this clonotype: One end of the junction does not line up with germline, which may come from a read error. The V gene is TRBV6-5, the J gene TRBJ2-1; tentatively, D is TRBD2 (6 bases). The CDR3 runs 14 residues. Germline assignment: CDR1 MNHEY and CDR2 SVGAGI. The CDR3, as DNA: TGTGCCACCTCGGAGGGTTGGGCTTCCAATGAGCAGTCCTTC. Translated: CATSEGWASNEQSF.

The chain joins TRBV6-5 to TRBJ2-2, with 10 bases identical to TRBD2. The length of the CDR3 is 17 residues. V shed 8 bases, J shed 8 bases, and the junction held 17 bases outside the gene matches. Germline V gives CDR1 MNHEY, CDR2 SVGAGI. The DNA of the CDR3 is TGTGCCAGCGAGGGCCGGCTAGCGGGAGTGGTGCGTGGGGAGCTGTTTTTT. Its protein product is CASEGRLAGVVRGELFF.

The chain carries TRBV4-3 and TRBJ2-1, with TRBD2 as a possible D gene (6 bases). The CDR3 is made up of 16 amino acids. Germline V gene lookup returns CDR1 LGHNA and CDR2 YSLEER. Trimming shortened V by 2 bases and J by 4 bases, and 15 bases separated the two germline ends. The CDR3 loop is CASSQHAGRSYNEQFF. The DNA of the CDR3 is TGCGCCAGCAGCCAACATGCGGGAAGATCATACAATGAGCAGTTCTTC.

In the case of this clonotype: An end of the junction does not agree with germline; a read error may underlie this. The chain combines TRBV5-4 with TRBJ2-3; D remains ambiguous. The CDR3 contains 17 residues. Germline CDR1 is SGHNT and CDR2 is YYREEE (reference sequence). CDR3 DNA: TGTGTCAGCAGCGTAGACGGACGCCCTACACCCACAGATACGCAGTATTTT. Its translation is CVSSVDGRPTPTDTQYF.

Of note for this clonotype: Since a much larger clone is just one base distant, this may be a read error. V usage is TRBV20-1 and J usage is TRBJ1-2; unclear D gene. Trimming shortened V by 3 bases and J by 5 bases, and 10 bases separated the two germline ends. The CDR3 runs 12 residues. Germline assignment: CDR1 DFQATT and CDR2 SNEGSKA (reference sequence). This CDR3 is CSARTRTYGYTF. The CDR3, as DNA: TGCAGTGCTAGGACAAGGACTTATGGCTACACCTTC.

This clonotype was observed a single time. The chain links TRBV11-2 to TRBJ2-7; D unclear. CDR3 size: 15 residues. Germline V gene data show CDR1 as SGHAT and CDR2 as FQNNGV. CDR3 protein: CVSSLGVNGSYEQYF. In DNA, the CDR3 is TGTGTCAGTAGCTTAGGAGTTAACGGTTCCTACGAGCAGTACTTC.

Regarding this clonotype: A read error may be the cause here, since a much bigger clone is one base away. The V and J genes are TRBV20-1 and TRBJ2-6; tentatively, D is TRBD1 (6 bases). This CDR3 comprises 14 residues. Germline CDR1 and CDR2: DFQATT and SNEGSKA (reference sequence). V shed 5 bases and J shed 4 bases, with 12 bases lying between them. CDR3 in amino acids: CSAWGRGGANVLTF. DNA of the CDR3: TGCAGTGCTTGGGGCAGGGGCGGGGCCAACGTCCTGACTTTC.

On this clonotype: Given a much more abundant clone one base away, this may be a read error. The rearrangement links TRBV19 to TRBJ2-3, with D possibly being TRBD2 (5 bases). The CDR3 consists of 16 residues. Germline lookup yields CDR1 LNHDA and CDR2 SQIVND (reference sequence). V was pared by 4 bases and J by 2 bases, with 16 bases between. CDR3 in amino acids: CASSTQAGFFTDTQYF. CDR3 nucleotides: TGTGCCAGTAGTACCCAGGCGGGTTTCTTCACAGATACGCAGTATTTT.

This clonotype has only a few counts. Being one base from a much bigger clone, this may be a read error. This chain connects TRBV24-1 to TRBJ2-1, with D perhaps TRBD1 (6 bases). Germline CDR1 is KGHDR and CDR2 is SFDVKD. The CDR3 has 13 residues. CDR3 sequence (DNA): TGTGCCACACAGGGACATCTCGACAATAAGCAGTTCTTC. It translates to CATQGHLDNKQFF.

Turning to this clonotype: One end of the junction fails to match germline, which may point to a read error. The chain links TRBV11-2 to TRBJ2-5; maybe TRBD1 (6 bases). The germline CDR1 and CDR2 sequences are SGHAT and FQNNGV. The CDR3 spans 15 residues. CDR3 protein: CASSDLTGAGEIQYF. Here the CDR3 DNA reads TGTGCCAGCAGCGACCTGACAGGAGCTGGAGAGATCCAGTACTTC.